Following are 8 T cell receptor beta chains from one sample sequenced in a study of molecular identifiers for immune sequencing clone quantification. Each CDR3 protein gets one entry after TCRdb re-called the PCR reads with MiXCR. The sample shows fewer than 350,000 distinct CDR3 sequences, around a fifth of them seen only once. Sequencing used naive CD8+ T cells from blood, with Jurkat cell RNA spiked in. Subset noted: FACS-sorted CD8+CD4-CCR7+CD45RA+ naive T cells. These receptor sequences come from a human donor in good health. Some libraries in this study had Jurkat cell RNA spiked in.

A note on this clonotype: The CDR3 carries no conserved terminal phenylalanine or tryptophan, so it likely arises from a read error. V gene TRBV20-1 combines with J gene TRBJ2-7; 9 nucleotides line up with TRBD1. This CDR3 is built from 16 residues. V was clipped by 0 bases and J by 4 bases; unmatched bases: 10. Germline V gene data show CDR1 as DFQATT and CDR2 as SNEGSKA (reference sequence). The CDR3 DNA reads as TGCAGTGCTAGAGATCAAGGGCAGGGGACAGGGTACGAGCAGTACTCC. Protein product: CSARDQGQGTGYEQYS.

This clonotype was observed many times. The CDR3, as DNA: TGTGCCAGCAGCCGGGACAGCCAGATGAACACTGAAGCTTTCTTT. It translates to CASSRDSQMNTEAFF. The J gene is TRBJ1-1, the V gene TRBV7-9, with TRBD1 matching over 7 bases. This CDR3 has 15 amino acids. The V gene's germline CDR1 is SEHNR and CDR2 FQNEAQ (reference sequence). The junction had 6 bases not matched to a gene; V was cut back by 5 bases and J by 0 bases.

This clonotype came up a few times. The V call is TRBV6-2 or TRBV6-3, the J call TRBJ2-7; 11 nucleotides agree with TRBD2. Germline V CDR1 and CDR2: MNHEY, SVGEGT. CDR3 length: 19 amino acids. V dropped 0 bases and J dropped 7; count of bases not matched to a gene: 17. Here the CDR3 reads CASSYSTRIIAGGPREQYF. CDR3 sequence (DNA): TGTGCCAGCAGTTACTCGACGCGGATCATAGCGGGGGGGCCTCGGGAGCAGTACTTC.

In this sample, this clonotype turned up a few times. The CDR3 carries no conserved terminal phenylalanine or tryptophan, so it likely arises from a read error. The J gene is TRBJ2-7, the V gene TRBV6-5, with D perhaps being TRBD1 or TRBD2 (5 bases each). The CDR3 extends over 13 amino acids. Trimming removed 6 bases from V and 8 bases from J, with 17 bases in between. CDR1 is MNHEY and CDR2 is SVGAGI in the germline V gene. The CDR3 loop reads CASSPGSAGKQYC. The CDR3 DNA is TGTGCCAGCAGCCCGGGGTCGGCAGGGAAGCAGTACTGC.

This clonotype has ten or more counts. The V and J genes are TRBV29-1 and TRBJ2-6; 8 bases match TRBD1. The CDR3 contains 19 residues. Germline lookup yields CDR1 SQVTM and CDR2 ANQGSEA. Trimming took 7 bases from V and 0 from J; bases not matched to a gene: 17. The CDR3 DNA reads TGCAGCGCCTATACAGAGACCGGGACAGGCCCCTCTGGGGCCAACGTCCTGACTTTC. Encoded protein: CSAYTETGTGPSGANVLTF.

This clonotype was seen once. The chain is built from TRBV7-9 and TRBJ2-7, with D perhaps matching TRBD1 (6 bases). The CDR3 has 15 residues. V lost 5 bases, J lost 3 bases, and 17 bases lay in between. Germline CDR1 and CDR2: SEHNR and FQNEAQ (reference sequence). CDR3 sequence: CASSHRDKEDYEQYF. CDR3 nucleotide sequence: TGTGCCAGCAGCCACCGGGACAAAGAGGACTACGAGCAGTACTTC.

The genes are TRBV28 and TRBJ2-7; 9 nucleotides agree with TRBD1. Trimming took 7 bases from V and 5 from J; bases not matched to a gene: 12. Germline V CDR1 and CDR2: MDHEN, SYDVKM. This CDR3 has 15 residues. DNA of the CDR3: TGTGCCAGCATACCCGGCTCGGGACAGGGTGACGAGCAGTACTTC. Its protein is CASIPGSGQGDEQYF.

In this sample, this clonotype turned up many times. The rearrangement links TRBV9 to TRBJ2-1; 10 bases are shared with TRBD2. This CDR3 has 16 residues. After removal of 4 bases from V and 3 bases from J, the junction contained 7 bases not matched to a gene. Germline CDR1 is SGDLS and CDR2 is YYNGEE. The CDR3 DNA sequence: TGTGCCAGCAGCCCCTCCGGGACTAGCGTCTACAATGAGCAGTTCTTC. Translating gives CASSPSGTSVYNEQFF.